One T cell receptor beta chain is described in this entry. As yet, its antigen is unknown. Sequenced by immunoSEQ multiplex PCR; TCRdb stores in-frame clones only, minus some. Of roughly 73,000 clones listed, 90% to 95% were seen once; the top ten hold about 1.6%. Trimming cost V 0 bases and J 2 bases; bases outside gene matches: 15. Per germline, CDR1 MGHRA and CDR2 YSYEKL. The CDR3 spans 21 residues. The data derive from a study of cytomegalovirus exposure and HLA in healthy donors. At the level of the study: It was reported in a later analysis that the 100 to 150 validation repertoires used the same platform as the 666 first-cohort repertoires. Findings and caveats of the study: Testing in vitro showed a few CMV-associated chains specific for CMV antigens.

The donors were part of the roughly 120-subject validation cohort, which stood apart from the roughly 670-subject first cohort. V gene TRBV4-1 combines with J gene TRBJ2-3, with 12 bases fitting TRBD1. The sequence derives from a man between 18 and 35 years old in good health and CMV-seropositive. The material sequenced was PBMCs. CDR3 nucleotide sequence: TGCGCCAGCAGCCAAGAGCCCCGGGACAGGGGGCGGTCCGGGCTCACAGATACGCAGTATTTT. Protein: CASSQEPRDRGRSGLTDTQYF.